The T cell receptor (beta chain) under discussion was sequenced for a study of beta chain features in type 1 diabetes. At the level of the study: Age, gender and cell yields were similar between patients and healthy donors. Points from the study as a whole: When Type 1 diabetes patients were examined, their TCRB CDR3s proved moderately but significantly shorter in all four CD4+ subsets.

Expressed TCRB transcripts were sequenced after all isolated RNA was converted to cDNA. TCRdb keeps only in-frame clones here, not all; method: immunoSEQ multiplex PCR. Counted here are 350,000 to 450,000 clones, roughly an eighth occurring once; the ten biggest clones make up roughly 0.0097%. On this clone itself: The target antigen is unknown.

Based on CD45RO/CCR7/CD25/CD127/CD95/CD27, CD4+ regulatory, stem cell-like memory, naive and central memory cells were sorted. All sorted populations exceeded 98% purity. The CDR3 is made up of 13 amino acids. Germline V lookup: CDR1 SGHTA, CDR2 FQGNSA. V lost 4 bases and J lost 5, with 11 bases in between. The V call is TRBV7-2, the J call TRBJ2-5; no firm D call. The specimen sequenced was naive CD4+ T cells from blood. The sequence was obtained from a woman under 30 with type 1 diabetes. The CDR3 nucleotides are TGTGCCAGCAGCTCCACGCGTGAGGAGACCCAGTACTTC. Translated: CASSSTREETQYF.